These 15 T cell receptor beta chains were sequenced from one sample in a study of blood T cell repertoires in COVID-19. Clones were sequenced by immunoSEQ multiplex PCR, and TCRdb holds only the in-frame ones, with some missing. Among about 210,000 clones, more than 70% were seen once, and the ten largest hold 7.5% to 9%. The sequenced material came from peripheral blood. Receptors were obtained from a woman aged 45-65 years with acute or convalescent COVID-19.

This clone appeared once. V is TRBV28 and J is TRBJ1-2; D call uncertain. Between the trimmed V and J ends, which lost 3 bases and 5 bases, there was a span of 16 bases. Germline assignment: CDR1 MDHEN and CDR2 SYDVKM. This CDR3 has 15 amino acids. In nucleotides, the CDR3 is TGTGCCAGCAGTTTTGGGAGCGTCGATTTATATGGCTACACCTTC. It is translated as CASSFGSVDLYGYTF.

The V call is TRBV2, the J call TRBJ2-7; 8 bases agree with TRBD1. CDR3 length: 14 residues. V lost 4 bases, J lost 2 bases, and 4 bases stayed unmatched. Germline CDR1 reads SNHLY; CDR2 reads FYNNEI. The CDR3 is CASSVRDRPYEQYF. DNA for the CDR3: TGTGCCAGCAGTGTAAGGGACAGGCCCTACGAGCAGTACTTC.

Many counts were recorded for this clone. The gene calls are TRBV28 and TRBJ2-2, with D tentatively TRBD2 (6 bases). The V end was cut by 1 base, the J end by 4 bases, with 13 bases between. Germline V gives CDR1 MDHEN, CDR2 SYDVKM. There are 16 residues in the CDR3. CDR3 DNA: TGTGCCAGCAGTTTATTGGAGGGATCCGTCACCGGGGAGCTGTTTTTT. It encodes CASSLLEGSVTGELFF.

The chain has TRBV11-2 and TRBJ2-7, with a tentative D call TRBD1 (6 bases). This CDR3 contains 13 residues. Germline V gene data show CDR1 as SGHAT and CDR2 as FQNNGV. Trimming cost V 8 bases and J 3 bases, with 14 bases left between them. The CDR3 region has the DNA TGTGCCAGCGGAAGGACAGAATACTACGAGCAGTACTTC. Protein sequence: CASGRTEYYEQYF.

The V gene is TRBV7-2, the J gene TRBJ2-1; TRBD2 matches 9 bases. Trimming removed 5 bases from V and 10 bases from J; junction bases left unmatched: 9. Germline values: CDR1 SGHTA, CDR2 FQGNSA. The CDR3 consists of 14 residues. CDR3 nucleotide sequence: TGTGCCAGCAGCCTCGTTGGCGGGAGGGGCGAGCAGTTCTTC. Its protein product is CASSLVGGRGEQFF.

V usage is TRBV24-1 and J usage is TRBJ1-4, with D possibly being TRBD1 (6 bases). The CDR3 runs 17 residues. Deletions cut 2 bases from V and 0 bases from J, with 12 bases between. Germline values: CDR1 KGHDR, CDR2 SFDVKD. CDR3 nucleotide sequence: TGTGCCACCAGTGATTCGCAGGGGTCTGCAACTAATGAAAAACTGTTTTTT. It encodes CATSDSQGSATNEKLFF.

The genes are TRBV5-1 and TRBJ1-2, with a possible D match to TRBD1 (5 bases). V lost 0 bases and J 3 bases, leaving 9 bases between the germline ends. Germline loops: CDR1 SGHRS, CDR2 YFSETQ. CDR3 length equals 14 residues. The CDR3 here is CASSLGAGDYGYTF. The CDR3 DNA reads TGCGCCAGCAGCTTGGGGGCGGGGGACTATGGCTACACCTTC. Combining the CDR3 with reference TRBV5-1 and TRBJ1-2 gives the whole variable domain KAGVTQTPRYLIKTRGQQVTLSCSPISGHRSVSWYQQTPGQGLQFLFEYFSETQRNKGNFPGRFSGRQFSNSRSEMNVSTLELGDSALYLCASSLGAGDYGYTFGSGTRLTVV.

The chain recombines TRBV19 with TRBJ2-1; 9 nucleotides line up with TRBD2. The CDR3 spans 16 residues. With V trimmed by 1 base and J by 6 bases, 7 bases remained unmatched. Per germline, CDR1 LNHDA and CDR2 SQIVND (reference sequence). The CDR3 DNA sequence: TGTGCCAGTAGTATAGGGCGGACTAGCGAACTCAATGAGCAGTTCTTC. Its translation is CASSIGRTSELNEQFF.

The CDR3 reads CASSYGWQVGTEAFF. The CDR3 DNA reads TGTGCCAGCAGTTACGGCTGGCAGGTGGGCACTGAAGCTTTCTTT. This sequence joins TRBV6-5 and TRBJ1-1; D gene unclear. Between the trimmed V and J ends, which lost 2 bases and 4 bases, there was a span of 14 bases. The germline V gene encodes CDR1 MNHEY and CDR2 SVGAGI. This CDR3 spans 15 amino acids.

This clone appeared once. The CDR3 DNA follows: TGTGCCAGCAGCTTGTGGCAGGGGCCCAATTCACCCCTCCACTTT. Its protein is CASSLWQGPNSPLHF. The chain joins TRBV5-4 to TRBJ1-6, with D tentatively TRBD1 (6 bases). The CDR3 is made up of 15 amino acids. V dropped 1 base and J dropped 7 bases, with 12 bases sitting between them. The germline V gene has CDR1 SGHNT and CDR2 YYREEE (reference sequence).

Here the CDR3 reads CASRGAGGSYEQYF. The CDR3 nucleotides are TGTGCCAGTAGGGGAGCGGGGGGCTCCTACGAGCAGTACTTC. The V and J genes are TRBV19 and TRBJ2-7, with 9 nucleotides matching TRBD2. The ends lost 6 bases at V and 0 bases at J; junction bases unmatched: 3. The CDR3 has 14 amino acids. Germline V gives CDR1 LNHDA, CDR2 SQIVND (reference sequence).

This chain connects TRBV5-1 to TRBJ1-2, with TRBD1 matching 8 bases. The junction had 7 bases not matched to a gene; V was cut back by 2 bases and J by 7 bases. CDR3 size: 14 residues. The V gene's germline CDR1 is SGHRS and CDR2 YFSETQ. The CDR3 sequence is CASSFGQGALGYTF. The DNA of the CDR3 is TGCGCCAGCAGCTTTGGTCAGGGGGCCCTTGGCTACACCTTC. The variable domain in full, with the rest retrieved from reference TRBV5-1 and TRBJ1-2, is KAGVTQTPRYLIKTRGQQVTLSCSPISGHRSVSWYQQTPGQGLQFLFEYFSETQRNKGNFPGRFSGRQFSNSRSEMNVSTLELGDSALYLCASSFGQGALGYTFGSGTRLTVV.

The chain uses TRBV5-1 and TRBJ1-3; TRBD1 agrees at 7 bases. V lost 2 bases to trimming and J lost 8 bases; unmatched junction nucleotides: 7. CDR1 and CDR2 (germline): SGHRS, YFSETQ. The CDR3 is 14 amino acids. CDR3 amino acids: CASSFTDTGDTIYF. For the CDR3, the DNA is TGCGCCAGCAGCTTTACGGATACAGGGGACACCATATATTTT.

The chain has TRBV19 and TRBJ1-4; a possible D gene is TRBD1 (6 bases). Trimming took 6 bases from V and 8 from J, leaving 22 bases between them. Germline values: CDR1 LNHDA, CDR2 SQIVND (reference sequence). This CDR3 is 16 amino acids long. CDR3 DNA sequence: TGTGCCAGTAGCCTACTACAGGGTCGGGCCGGAGAAAAACTGTTTTTT. As protein: CASSLLQGRAGEKLFF.

The chain has TRBV23-1 and TRBJ2-1; 9 bases are a match to TRBD2. TRBV23-1 is sorted into the ORF group, with uncertain function. V lost 0 bases and J lost 0; bases outside the gene matches: 18. This CDR3 region has 22 residues. In nucleotides, the CDR3 is TGCGCCAGCAGTCAATCGAGGCTAGCGGGACCCCCACGCGGGAGCTCCTACAATGAGCAGTTCTTC. Its protein is CASSQSRLAGPPRGSSYNEQFF.